Below are 9 T cell receptor beta chains sequenced from a single sample in a study of OX40 agonist ivuxolimab in advanced cancers. Assay used: immunoSEQ multiplex PCR; TCRdb lists only in-frame clones, some missing. The repertoire holds under 80,000 clones, with 86% as singletons. The sample was CD4+ or CD8+ T cells sorted from blood, taken in a trial of the OX40 agonist ivuxolimab. The source of these receptors is an adult with an advanced solid tumor such as melanoma, head and neck, liver or kidney cancer.

V is TRBV18 and J is TRBJ2-3; tentatively, D is TRBD1 (6 bases). The CDR3 is 15 amino acids. The V end lost 6 bases, the J end lost 1 base, and 14 bases lay between the germline ends. CDR1 KGHSH and CDR2 LQKENI come from the germline V gene. The CDR3: CASSQGQTGTDTQYF. The CDR3 DNA sequence: TGTGCCAGCTCGCAAGGACAGACGGGCACAGATACGCAGTATTTT.

This clone was seen a handful of times. This chain links TRBV5-1 with TRBJ1-1, with D uncertain. Trimming left V 4 bases short and J 9 bases short, with 16 bases between. In germline, CDR1 is SGHRS, CDR2 YFSETQ. This CDR3 region has 13 residues. This CDR3 reads CASSTSWGQQAFF. CDR3 DNA: TGCGCCAGCAGCACTAGCTGGGGTCAGCAAGCTTTCTTT.

The chain joins TRBV11-2 to TRBJ1-2, with 8 bases matching TRBD1. CDR1 SGHAT and CDR2 FQNNGV come from the germline V gene. V lost 0 bases, J lost 7 bases, and 4 bases stayed unmatched. The CDR3 extends over 14 amino acids. CDR3 sequence (DNA): TGTGCCAGCAGCTTAGAGGGACAGGTGTCTGGCTACACCTTC. Its protein product is CASSLEGQVSGYTF.

This chain joins TRBV9 and TRBJ1-6, with 7 bases fitting TRBD1. The germline CDR1 and CDR2 sequences are SGDLS and YYNGEE. This CDR3 spans 14 amino acids. Trimming cost V 3 bases and J 10 bases; bases outside gene matches: 7. The CDR3 DNA follows: TGTGCCAGCAGCGAGACAGGGTATCGGTCACCCCTCCACTTT. Protein product: CASSETGYRSPLHF.

This clone came up once. The chain employs TRBV25-1 and TRBJ2-3, with 7 bases that match TRBD1. The CDR3 has 17 residues. Losses at the gene ends were 0 bases for V and 4 bases for J; bases not matched to a gene: 10. The V gene's germline CDR1 is MGHDK and CDR2 SYGVNS. In nucleotides, the CDR3 is TGTGCCAGCAGTGAATATTCGACAGGGTTTAGGGCAGATACGCAGTATTTT. It specifies CASSEYSTGFRADTQYF.

This chain joins TRBV6-6 and TRBJ2-3; D may be TRBD1 or TRBD2 (5 bases each). This CDR3 region has 16 residues. The germline V gene has CDR1 MNHNY and CDR2 SVGAGI (reference sequence). Trimming cost V 2 bases and J 1 base, with 13 bases left between them. CDR3 in amino acids: CASSYAAVGGTDTQYF. The DNA for the CDR3 is TGTGCCAGCAGTTACGCGGCGGTGGGGGGCACAGATACGCAGTATTTT.

The gene calls are TRBV11-2 and TRBJ2-5, with D hard to call. V was trimmed by 5 bases and J by 2 bases, leaving 12 bases between them. Per germline, CDR1 SGHAT and CDR2 FQNNGV. This CDR3 region has 14 residues. The CDR3 bases are TGTGCCAGCAGCCCCGCCATCGAGCAAGAGACCCAGTACTTC. Protein sequence: CASSPAIEQETQYF. The full variable domain, with the rest looked up from reference TRBV11-2 and TRBJ2-5, is EAGVAQSPRYKIIEKRQSVAFWCNPISGHATLYWYQQILGQGPKLLIQFQNNGVVDDSQLPKDRFSAERLKGVDSTLKIQPAKLEDSAVYLCASSPAIEQETQYFGPGTRLLVL.

The rearrangement joins TRBV2 to TRBJ2-1; 11 bases map to TRBD1. Trimming at V came to 10 bases and at J to 6 bases, leaving 5 bases not matched to a gene. CDR3 length: 13 residues. CDR1 is SNHLY, CDR2 FYNNEI, per germline. CDR3 DNA sequence: TGTGCCACCACCGGGACAGGGGGCAATGAGCAGTTCTTC. As protein: CATTGTGGNEQFF.

This clone showed up just once. The rearrangement joins TRBV6-5 to TRBJ1-2; D is perhaps TRBD1 (5 bases). Trimming took off 5 bases at V and 3 bases at J, with 13 bases between the two ends. The germline gives CDR1 MNHEY, CDR2 SVGAGI. The CDR3 covers 14 residues. Written as DNA, the CDR3 is TGTGCCAGCAGTCGGACATCCGCCTACTATGGCTACACCTTC. It is translated as CASSRTSAYYGYTF.